The 30 T cell receptor beta chains below all came from one sample that was sequenced in a study of CD8 T cells in ankylosing spondylitis. A single record per CDR3 protein comes from TCRdb applying MiXCR to the 5' RACE reads. Of a few hundred thousand distinct CDR3 sequences listed, approximately 20% are singletons. The specimen was blood, either unsorted or a sorted T cell fraction (not recorded which). The receptors shown here come from a male donor with ankylosing spondylitis or in good health (not recorded which).

This clonotype was counted between two and nine times. The V gene is TRBV9, the J gene TRBJ1-2; TRBD1 aligns across 10 bases. The CDR3 covers 15 residues. Germline trimming cut 0 bases from V and 6 bases from J; bases unmatched to any gene: 5. The V gene's germline CDR1 is SGDLS and CDR2 YYNGEE. In nucleotides, the CDR3 is TGTGCCAGCAGCGTAGAGGACAGGGGGAAGGATGGCTACACCTTC. Translating it yields CASSVEDRGKDGYTF.

The V call is TRBV10-3, the J call TRBJ2-3, with 8 nucleotides matching TRBD1. Germline CDR1 reads ENHRY; CDR2 reads SYGVKD. Trimming cost V 0 bases and J 4 bases; bases outside gene matches: 9. The CDR3 is made up of 17 amino acids. CDR3 in amino acids: CAISESPGQVKADTQYF. DNA for the CDR3: TGTGCCATCAGTGAGTCCCCGGGACAGGTTAAGGCAGATACGCAGTATTTT.

The gene calls are TRBV19 and TRBJ1-3; D may be TRBD1 (6 bases). The CDR3 extends over 11 amino acids. The V gene lost 2 bases and the J gene lost 16 bases, with 12 bases spanning the gap. The germline V gene encodes CDR1 LNHDA and CDR2 SQIVND (reference sequence). DNA for the CDR3: TGTGCCAGTAGTATACAGGGGATCCACTATTTT. It yields the protein CASSIQGIHYF. The full variable domain, in which reference TRBV19 and TRBJ1-3 provide the parts outside the CDR3, is DGGITQSPKYLFRKEGQNVTLSCEQNLNHDAMYWYRQDPGQGLRLIYYSQIVNDFQKGDIAEGYSVSREKKESFPLTVTSAQKNPTAFYLCASSIQGIHYFGEGSWLTVV.

This chain links TRBV28 with TRBJ2-1; D is unresolved. The germline V gene encodes CDR1 MDHEN and CDR2 SYDVKM. The V end lost 5 bases, the J end lost 0 bases, and 14 bases lay between the germline ends. The CDR3 spans 16 residues. CDR3 DNA sequence: TGTGCCAGCAGTAGCAGCGAATACAGCTCCTACAATGAGCAGTTCTTC. This gives the protein CASSSSEYSSYNEQFF.

This clonotype has just a few counts. The chain uses TRBV20-1 and TRBJ2-7; possibly TRBD1 or TRBD2 for D (5 bases each). The length of the CDR3 is 14 residues. V lost 0 bases to trimming and J lost 5 bases, with 14 bases between them. The germline V gene encodes CDR1 DFQATT and CDR2 SNEGSKA (reference sequence). CDR3 protein: CSARDRVGTNEQYF. The CDR3 nucleotides read TGCAGTGCTAGAGATCGGGTAGGGACGAACGAGCAGTACTTC.

This clonotype has just a few counts. In DNA, the CDR3 is TGTGCCAGCAGCCAAGTTGGCGGGACAAACACAGATACGCAGTATTTT. It encodes CASSQVGGTNTDTQYF. This chain uses TRBV4-2 with TRBJ2-3; D may match TRBD1 or TRBD2 (6 bases each). CDR1 and CDR2 (germline): LGHNA, YNFKEQ. CDR3 length equals 16 residues. V lost 1 base to trimming and J lost 2 bases, with 13 bases between them.

This clonotype was seen a few times. The chain recombines TRBV5-1 with TRBJ2-1, with 10 bases fitting TRBD2. The CDR3 contains 17 residues. Germline assignment: CDR1 SGHRS and CDR2 YFSETQ. V was pared by 0 bases and J by 7 bases, with 10 bases of the junction left unmatched. CDR3 loop: CASSLDVWSSGRNEQFF. DNA for the CDR3: TGCGCCAGCAGCTTGGATGTTTGGTCTAGCGGGAGAAATGAGCAGTTCTTC. The full variable domain, in which reference TRBV5-1 and TRBJ2-1 provide the parts outside the CDR3, is KAGVTQTPRYLIKTRGQQVTLSCSPISGHRSVSWYQQTPGQGLQFLFEYFSETQRNKGNFPGRFSGRQFSNSRSEMNVSTLELGDSALYLCASSLDVWSSGRNEQFFGPGTRLTVL.

Only a few counts were recorded for this clonotype. The chain has TRBV4-1 and TRBJ2-7, with TRBD2 identical over 12 bases. Looked up from germline, CDR1 is MGHRA and CDR2 is YSYEKL. CDR3 size: 16 residues. V shed 5 bases and J 4 bases; nucleotides not matched to a gene: 9. CDR3 in amino acids: CASSARWTSGAYEQYF. The DNA for the CDR3 is TGCGCCAGCAGCGCGAGGTGGACTAGCGGGGCATACGAGCAGTACTTC.

The chain recombines TRBV9 with TRBJ2-7, with 8 positions matching TRBD2. The CDR3 is made up of 15 amino acids. The ends lost 0 bases at V and 6 bases at J; junction bases unmatched: 8. The germline CDR1 and CDR2 sequences are SGDLS and YYNGEE. CDR3 DNA sequence: TGTGCCAGCAGCGTAGGGCCAGCGGGGGACTTCGAGCAGTACTTC. It translates to CASSVGPAGDFEQYF.

Only a few counts were recorded for this clonotype. The chain has TRBV5-1 and TRBJ2-5; D is undetermined. Germline values: CDR1 SGHRS, CDR2 YFSETQ. This CDR3 is built from 14 residues. Trimming removed 2 bases from V and 1 base from J, with 9 bases in between. In DNA form, the CDR3 reads TGCGCCAGCAGCTTTCAACAGCGCCAAGAGACCCAGTACTTC. Translating gives CASSFQQRQETQYF.

The chain recombines TRBV7-9 with TRBJ1-4; TRBD1 might be the D (5 bases). CDR3 length: 11 residues. CDR1 is SEHNR and CDR2 is FQNEAQ in the germline V gene (reference sequence). Deletions cut 6 bases from V and 6 bases from J, with 5 bases between. This chain's CDR3 is CASRGDEKLFF. In DNA form, the CDR3 reads TGTGCCAGCAGGGGGGATGAAAAACTGTTTTTT. The full variable domain, its missing parts supplied by reference TRBV7-9 and TRBJ1-4, is DTGVSQNPRHKITKRGQNVTFRCDPISEHNRLYWYRQTLGQGPEFLTYFQNEAQLEKSRLLSDRFSAERPKGSFSTLEIQRTEQGDSAMYLCASRGDEKLFFGSGTQLSVL.

This clonotype was seen more than once but under ten times. The chain uses TRBV5-6 and TRBJ1-5; no definite D call. There are 15 residues in the CDR3. CDR1 is SGHDT, CDR2 YYEEEE, per germline. V lost 1 base to trimming and J lost 7 bases, with 15 bases between them. CDR3 residues: CASSLSSVGSQPQHF. The CDR3 coding sequence is TGTGCCAGCAGCTTGTCAAGTGTCGGTAGCCAGCCCCAGCATTTT.

This clonotype occurred a few times. This chain uses TRBV3-1 with TRBJ2-1, with D possibly being TRBD1 (7 bases). The CDR3 contains 13 residues. From germline, CDR1 is LGHDT and CDR2 YNNKEL (reference sequence). The ends were cut back, 4 bases at V and 11 bases at J, with 15 bases in the middle. The CDR3 spells CASSPPQGGKQFF. In DNA, the CDR3 is TGTGCCAGCAGCCCCCCCCAGGGGGGTAAGCAGTTCTTC.

V is TRBV29-1 and J is TRBJ2-3; 12 bases map to TRBD2. CDR1 and CDR2 (germline): SQVTM, ANQGSEA. The CDR3 sequence is 20 residues long. J lost 0 bases, V lost 3 bases, and 16 bases had no gene match. CDR3 sequence: CSVESLAGGNFVGSTDTQYF. In DNA form, the CDR3 reads TGCAGCGTTGAGAGTCTAGCGGGAGGGAATTTTGTGGGTAGCACAGATACGCAGTATTTT.

The V call is TRBV4-1, the J call TRBJ2-7, with 9 bases identical to TRBD2. The CDR3 contains 16 residues. The germline V gene has CDR1 MGHRA and CDR2 YSYEKL. Trimming removed 2 bases from V and 1 base from J; junction bases left unmatched: 6. As DNA, the CDR3 is TGCGCCAGCAGCCAACGGCCGGGACTAGCTTCCTACGAGCAGTACTTC. Its translation is CASSQRPGLASYEQYF.

The chain carries TRBV29-1 and TRBJ2-5; weak D call: TRBD1 (5 bases). CDR3 length equals 12 residues. Germline V gives CDR1 SQVTM, CDR2 ANQGSEA. Between the trimmed V and J ends, which lost 1 base and 5 bases, there was a span of 8 bases. The DNA for the CDR3 is TGCAGCGTTGAAGTCCAGGGTGAGACCCAGTACTTC. Protein: CSVEVQGETQYF.

This clonotype was observed a few times. The chain recombines TRBV12-3 or TRBV12-4 with TRBJ2-7; 7 positions match TRBD2. The CDR3 length is 13 residues. The V gene end was trimmed by 3 bases and the J gene end by 6 bases; junction bases not matched to a gene: 5. The CDR3 reads CASSFQGGREQYF. The CDR3 DNA is TGTGCCAGCAGTTTTCAGGGAGGGCGCGAGCAGTACTTC.

V and J are TRBV20-1 and TRBJ2-1; tentatively, D is TRBD2 (6 bases). Germline V CDR1 and CDR2: DFQATT, SNEGSKA (reference sequence). The CDR3 extends over 14 amino acids. Trimming removed 0 bases from V and 3 bases from J, with 9 bases in between. CDR3 residues: CSARDWRDYNEQFF. The CDR3 nucleotides are TGCAGTGCTAGAGATTGGCGGGACTACAATGAGCAGTTCTTC.

This clonotype has only one observation. This chain uses TRBV27 with TRBJ2-7; no clear D gene. The V end was cut by 0 bases, the J end by 5 bases, with 11 bases between. The CDR3 length is 14 residues. Germline CDR1 and CDR2: MNHEY and SMNVEV (reference sequence). DNA of the CDR3: TGTGCCAGCAGTTTATCCAGCTTATCGCACGAGCAGTACTTC. Translating gives CASSLSSLSHEQYF.

This clonotype was seen only once. This chain uses TRBV11-1 with TRBJ1-1, with 9 bases aligning to TRBD1. V was clipped by 5 bases and J by 3 bases; unmatched bases: 16. Germline V lookup: CDR1 SGHAT, CDR2 FQDESV (reference sequence). This CDR3 comprises 18 residues. The CDR3 bases are TGTGCCAGCAGCCCAAATCCGGGACAGGGAAGGACCGACACTGAAGCTTTCTTT. It encodes CASSPNPGQGRTDTEAFF. The full variable domain, in which reference TRBV11-1 and TRBJ1-1 provide the parts outside the CDR3, is EAEVAQSPRYKITEKSQAVAFWCDPISGHATLYWYRQILGQGPELLVQFQDESVVDDSQLPKDRFSAERLKGVDSTLKIQPAELGDSAMYLCASSPNPGQGRTDTEAFFGQGTRLTVV.

The chain combines TRBV29-1 with TRBJ2-1; 7 bases align to TRBD1. J lost 4 bases, V lost 3 bases, and 9 bases had no gene match. Germline assignment: CDR1 SQVTM and CDR2 ANQGSEA. This CDR3 comprises 15 residues. CDR3 in amino acids: CSVEGEQGEYNEQFF. DNA for the CDR3: TGCAGCGTTGAGGGGGAGCAGGGGGAATACAATGAGCAGTTCTTC.

The chain joins TRBV12-3 or TRBV12-4 to TRBJ1-2; D unclear. There are 11 residues in the CDR3. V was cut by 0 bases and J by 7 bases, with 3 bases left in between. The CDR3 DNA is TGTGCCAGCAGTTTAGCGCGTGGCTACACCTTC. This gives the protein CASSLARGYTF.

Of note for this clonotype: One junction end disagrees with the germline gene, perhaps due to a read error. This sequence joins TRBV7-7 and TRBJ2-5; tentative D call: TRBD1 (6 bases). From germline, CDR1 is SSHAT and CDR2 FNYEAQ (reference sequence). This CDR3 has 16 amino acids. For the CDR3, the DNA is TGTGCTAGCAGCCTCGGACAGCTTGGGGTCCAAGAGACCCAGTACTTC. This sequence encodes CASSLGQLGVQETQYF.

J is TRBJ2-1 and V is TRBV5-1; TRBD1 matches at 7 bases. CDR1 is SGHRS and CDR2 is YFSETQ in the germline V gene. This CDR3 is built from 16 residues. The V segment lost 3 bases and the J segment 3 bases; nucleotides outside the gene matches: 9. The CDR3 loop reads CASSSTGHGNYNEQFF. DNA of the CDR3: TGCGCCAGCAGCTCGACAGGGCACGGCAACTACAATGAGCAGTTCTTC.

This clonotype occurred many times. The chain links TRBV12-3 or TRBV12-4 to TRBJ1-5; the D is unclear. V dropped 2 bases and J dropped 2 bases, with 4 bases sitting between them. The CDR3 runs 13 residues. CDR3 nucleotides: TGTGCCAGCAGTTTATTAGGCAATCAGCCCCAGCATTTT. This encodes CASSLLGNQPQHF.

This clonotype was detected ten times or more. J is TRBJ2-3 and V is TRBV4-1; possibly TRBD1 for D (5 bases). Germline V lookup: CDR1 MGHRA, CDR2 YSYEKL. The CDR3 runs 16 residues. V was clipped by 1 base and J by 1 base, with 12 bases between them. This CDR3 is CASSQGQGFGTDTQYF. The DNA for the CDR3 is TGCGCCAGCAGCCAAGGGCAGGGTTTCGGCACAGATACGCAGTATTTT.

This sequence joins TRBV12-3 or TRBV12-4 and TRBJ2-5; D unclear. There are 11 residues in the CDR3. V gave up 6 bases and J gave up 4 bases, with 6 bases separating them. The CDR3 is CASRFGETQYF. The CDR3 coding sequence is TGTGCCAGCAGGTTTGGAGAGACCCAGTACTTC.

V is TRBV2 and J is TRBJ1-5; 9 bases fit TRBD1. V dropped 6 bases and J dropped 0; count of bases not matched to a gene: 6. Germline assignment: CDR1 SNHLY and CDR2 FYNNEI. This CDR3 is 16 amino acids long. For the CDR3, the DNA is TGTGCCAGCAGCCAGACAGGGGGTGGTAGCAATCAGCCCCAGCATTTT. It codes for CASSQTGGGSNQPQHF.

This clonotype was seen a handful of times. CDR3 in DNA: TGTGCCAGCAGCCAGAGACTAGGCCCCTATGAGCAGTTCTTC. Amino acids: CASSQRLGPYEQFF. J is TRBJ2-1 and V is TRBV6-1; D perhaps matches TRBD2 (6 bases). V lost 6 bases and J 8 bases, leaving 17 bases between the germline ends. Germline V lookup: CDR1 MNHNS, CDR2 SASEGT. This CDR3 region has 14 residues.

V usage is TRBV4-1 and J usage is TRBJ2-1, with 7 positions matching TRBD2. V was clipped by 4 bases and J by 4 bases; unmatched bases: 7. This CDR3 is 15 amino acids long. Germline V gene data show CDR1 as MGHRA and CDR2 as YSYEKL. The CDR3 here is CASSPPPGLYNEQFF. In nucleotides, the CDR3 is TGCGCCAGCAGCCCCCCACCGGGACTATACAATGAGCAGTTCTTC.